Below, 18 T cell receptor beta chains from the same sample are listed, as sequenced in a study of TIL therapy for anti-PD-1-resistant metastatic lung cancer. This sample's time point: pre-treatment sample, taken before nivolumab and TIL therapy. The tumor samples were excised metastases, mostly pleural nodules or supraclavicular lymph nodes. This was the immunoSEQ v3 assay. Sequencing was performed with immunoSEQ multiplex PCR; in TCRdb, only in-frame clones are kept and a portion is missing. The repertoire includes 9,500 to 15,000 clones, roughly 60% of them detected once, and approximately 7% sits in the top ten. Sequencing was performed on tumor tissue, taken at baseline. All receptors come from a person aged 30 to 80 with non-small cell lung cancer.

By proportion, this clone is medium-sized (0.01 to 0.1%). V is TRBV9 and J is TRBJ1-3; D perhaps matches TRBD1 (5 bases). Per germline, CDR1 SGDLS and CDR2 YYNGEE. The CDR3 spans 14 residues. V lost 0 bases, J lost 5 bases, and 9 bases lay in between. CDR3 amino acids: CASSVEPGRNTIYF. In DNA, the CDR3 is TGTGCCAGCAGCGTAGAGCCAGGGAGAAACACCATATATTTT. The whole variable domain, filled in from reference TRBV9 and TRBJ1-3, reads DSGVTQTPKHLITATGQRVTLRCSPRSGDLSVYWYQQSLDQGLQFLIQYYNGEERAKGNILERFSAQQFPDLHSELNLSSLELGDSALYFCASSVEPGRNTIYFGEGSWLTVV.

The J gene is TRBJ1-2, the V gene TRBV4-1, with D tentatively TRBD1 (6 bases). Per germline, CDR1 MGHRA and CDR2 YSYEKL. This CDR3 is built from 12 residues. Deletions cut 1 base from V and 6 bases from J, with 6 bases between. The DNA for the CDR3 is TGCGCCAGCAGCCAAGCAGGGGATGGCTACACCTTC. Translating it yields CASSQAGDGYTF.

The chain joins TRBV2 to TRBJ2-2, with D unresolved. Germline V gene lookup returns CDR1 SNHLY and CDR2 FYNNEI. There are 15 residues in the CDR3. The V and J ends lost 4 bases and 4 bases respectively, with 13 bases between them. The DNA for the CDR3 is TGTGCCAGCAGTGGGTTAGTTACAGTCACCGGGGAGCTGTTTTTT. This encodes CASSGLVTVTGELFF.

The rearrangement joins TRBV24-1 to TRBJ2-7; 7 bases align to TRBD2. The ends lost 3 bases at V and 9 bases at J; junction bases unmatched: 7. This CDR3 has 13 amino acids. Germline V CDR1 and CDR2: KGHDR, SFDVKD. The CDR3 here is CATSDGLVRRQYF. CDR3 DNA sequence: TGTGCCACCAGTGATGGACTAGTTCGGAGGCAGTACTTC.

CDR3 amino acids: CASSLGDFPTDTQYF. CDR3 sequence (DNA): TGTGCCAGCAGCTTAGGGGACTTTCCCACAGATACGCAGTATTTT. J is TRBJ2-3 and V is TRBV7-9, with TRBD2 as a possible D gene (6 bases). V lost 1 base and J lost 2, with 10 bases in between. In germline, CDR1 is SEHNR, CDR2 FQNEAQ (reference sequence). CDR3 length: 15 amino acids.

This chain uses TRBV4-1 with TRBJ1-2, with 7 bases aligning to TRBD1. Germline V lookup: CDR1 MGHRA, CDR2 YSYEKL. With V trimmed by 0 bases and J by 4 bases, 8 bases remained unmatched. This CDR3 is 16 amino acids long. In DNA, the CDR3 is TGCGCCAGCAGCCAAGAGGGGGCAGGGGGACTCTATGGCTACACCTTC. The encoded protein is CASSQEGAGGLYGYTF.

V is TRBV19 and J is TRBJ1-1; D possibly corresponds to TRBD1 (5 bases). Germline CDR1 and CDR2: LNHDA and SQIVND (reference sequence). Between the trimmed V and J ends, which lost 9 bases and 2 bases, there was a span of 19 bases. The CDR3 has 15 residues. The CDR3 here is CASKSLEGTNTEAFF. CDR3 sequence (DNA): TGTGCCAGCAAGTCCTTGGAGGGGACTAACACTGAAGCTTTCTTT.

This clone was picked up a small number of times. The chain is built from TRBV15 and TRBJ2-6; D not certain. The CDR3 covers 17 residues. V was pared by 0 bases and J by 3 bases, with 12 bases between. CDR1 is LNHNV and CDR2 is YYDKDF in the germline V gene (reference sequence). The CDR3 region is CATSRDGSSGGANVLTF. For the CDR3, the DNA is TGTGCCACCAGCAGAGATGGGTCCTCAGGTGGGGCCAACGTCCTGACTTTC.

The chain employs TRBV28 and TRBJ2-7, with 7 bases fitting TRBD1. CDR3 length equals 13 residues. Germline-derived CDR1 and CDR2 are MDHEN and SYDVKM. The V and J ends lost 7 bases and 2 bases, in that order; junction bases with no gene match: 5. CDR3 region: CASNRQGAYEQYF. Written as DNA, the CDR3 is TGTGCCAGCAATCGACAGGGTGCCTACGAGCAGTACTTC. The full variable domain, rest sourced from reference TRBV28 and TRBJ2-7, is DVKVTQSSRYLVKRTGEKVFLECVQDMDHENMFWYRQDPGLGLRLIYFSYDVKMKEKGDIPEGYSVSREKKERFSLILESASTNQTSMYLCASNRQGAYEQYFGPGTRLTVT.

There are a few counts of this clone. The chain combines TRBV30 with TRBJ2-1; the match to TRBD2 covers 10 bases. The CDR3 is 14 residues long. Unmatched junction bases numbered 10, after V lost 5 bases and J lost 9 bases. Germline V lookup: CDR1 GTSNPN, CDR2 SVGIG (reference sequence). CDR3 DNA: TGTGCCTGGGATTTACTAGCGGGGCAGGGTGAGCAGTTCTTC. Its protein product is CAWDLLAGQGEQFF.

The chain couples TRBV28 to TRBJ2-3; 9 bases match TRBD2. The V gene's germline CDR1 is MDHEN and CDR2 SYDVKM. The CDR3 sequence is 16 residues long. V lost 6 bases and J lost 2; bases outside the gene matches: 9. This chain's CDR3 is CASSPAGGRVTDTQYF. CDR3 coding DNA: TGTGCCAGCAGCCCCGCAGGCGGGAGGGTCACAGATACGCAGTATTTT.

The chain has TRBV5-1 and TRBJ2-7; the D is unclear. V gave up 0 bases and J gave up 3 bases, with 13 bases separating them. Germline loops: CDR1 SGHRS, CDR2 YFSETQ. There are 15 residues in the CDR3. The CDR3 sequence: CASSLEVAAYYEQYF. The CDR3 nucleotides are TGCGCCAGCAGCTTGGAGGTAGCCGCTTACTACGAGCAGTACTTC.

The V and J genes are TRBV30 and TRBJ2-7; D remains ambiguous. CDR3 length: 13 amino acids. Germline CDR1 is GTSNPN and CDR2 is SVGIG (reference sequence). V shed 1 base and J shed 2 bases, with 9 bases lying between them. CDR3 residues: CAWSASRAYEQYF. CDR3 bases: TGTGCCTGGAGTGCCTCCCGGGCCTACGAGCAGTACTTC.

The rearrangement links TRBV10-1 to TRBJ2-1, with TRBD2 identical over 11 bases. V lost 3 bases and J lost 0; bases outside the gene matches: 1. Germline V CDR1 and CDR2: WNHNN, SYGVQD (reference sequence). This CDR3 spans 16 amino acids. CDR3 sequence reads: CASSEGTSGSYNEQFF. In nucleotides, the CDR3 is TGCGCCAGCAGTGAAGGGACTAGCGGCTCCTACAATGAGCAGTTCTTC.

This clone appeared a few times. V usage is TRBV19 and J usage is TRBJ1-3, with D possibly TRBD1 on 5 matching bases. Trimming stripped 8 bases from V and 3 bases from J, with 14 bases between. Germline CDR1 and CDR2: LNHDA and SQIVND (reference sequence). This CDR3 is built from 14 residues. As DNA, the CDR3 is TGTGCCAGTTCCCCGGGCAGGGATGGAAACACCATATATTTT. Translated: CASSPGRDGNTIYF.

The chain carries TRBV6-5 and TRBJ1-6; D may be TRBD1 (5 bases). The V and J ends lost 0 bases and 5 bases respectively, with 8 bases between them. Germline CDR1 and CDR2: MNHEY and SVGAGI. The CDR3 contains 15 residues. CDR3 loop: CASSYSGHHNSPLHF. CDR3 nucleotides: TGTGCCAGCAGTTACTCAGGACACCATAATTCACCCCTCCACTTT.

The genes are TRBV24-1 and TRBJ1-4; D gene ambiguous. The CDR3 loop spans 15 amino acids. Per germline, CDR1 KGHDR and CDR2 SFDVKD. Trimming shortened V by 9 bases and J by 10 bases, and 23 bases separated the two germline ends. In DNA, the CDR3 is TGTGCCACCTTCCCGCGCGTGTCAGGTTTGGGAAAACTGTTTTTT. As protein: CATFPRVSGLGKLFF.

This clone was recorded once. Other nucleotide sequences in the sample specify the same CDR3. The chain carries TRBV28 and TRBJ2-7; 8 bases are a match to TRBD1. From germline, CDR1 is MDHEN and CDR2 SYDVKM. The CDR3 is made up of 11 amino acids. J gave up 5 bases and V 6 bases, and 0 bases lay outside the gene matches. CDR3 region: CASRDRDEQYF. The CDR3 nucleotides read TGTGCCAGCAGGGACAGGGACGAGCAGTACTTC. The entire variable domain, with the rest obtained from reference TRBV28 and TRBJ2-7, is as follows: DVKVTQSSRYLVKRTGEKVFLECVQDMDHENMFWYRQDPGLGLRLIYFSYDVKMKEKGDIPEGYSVSREKKERFSLILESASTNQTSMYLCASRDRDEQYFGPGTRLTVT.